Reported below is one T cell receptor beta chain. The antigen remains unidentified. Individuals who donated were healthy Caucasians from Russia aged roughly 6 to 90. Every donor gave 9 to 10 milliliters of peripheral blood. PBMCs, at least 6.5 million per sample, were isolated. The data originate from a study of blood T cells in healthy people across ages. Through a sample-barcoded 5' primer and a J-beta primer mix, a second PCR was run for roughly 6 to 12 cycles. TCRdb analysed the 5' RACE reads with MiXCR anew, one entry per CDR3 protein. The data show about 780,000 distinct CDR3 sequences, with about 59% seen just once and roughly 26% held by the top ten. Study-level points and caveats: Naive and antigen-experienced cells were not separated, limiting conclusive comparison.

The CDR3 has 14 amino acids. CDR1 MNHEY and CDR2 SVGEGT come from the germline V gene. The V gene lost 7 bases and the J gene lost 4 bases, with 16 bases spanning the gap. Specimen: blood. V usage is TRBV6-2 or TRBV6-3 and J usage is TRBJ1-1; a possible D gene is TRBD1 (6 bases). This clonotype originated in a man aged 25-40 years in good health. The CDR3 reads CASNQQGVSTEAFF. In DNA, the CDR3 is TGTGCCAGCAATCAACAGGGCGTTAGCACTGAAGCTTTCTTT.